The entry below describes one T cell receptor (beta chain). Antigen: not known. Through a sample-barcoded 5' primer and a J-beta primer mix, a second PCR was run for roughly 6 to 12 cycles. Each single sample gave us at least 2.5 million CDR3-containing paired-end reads. From the 5' RACE reads, TCRdb called clonotypes with MiXCR, one entry per CDR3 protein. In the table there are approximately 780,000 distinct CDR3 sequences, around a quarter of which are singletons. This sample is part of a study of blood T cells in healthy people across ages. The study, taken as a whole, reports: Diversity was higher, and naive CD4+ cells more numerous, in long-lived donors than in aged donors.

These data also formed part of another study, on T cells of mothers and their children.

Material for sequencing was blood. The source of this sequence is a boy aged 5-17 years in good health.

CDR3: CASRRGRANGFTDTQYF. Written as DNA, the CDR3 is TGTGCCAGCAGGAGGGGGCGGGCCAATGGCTTCACAGATACGCAGTATTTT. The chain uses TRBV27 and TRBJ2-3; 7 bases are a match to TRBD1. V lost 6 bases, J lost 2 bases, and 14 bases stayed unmatched. The CDR3 extends over 17 amino acids. Germline lookup yields CDR1 MNHEY and CDR2 SMNVEV (reference sequence).